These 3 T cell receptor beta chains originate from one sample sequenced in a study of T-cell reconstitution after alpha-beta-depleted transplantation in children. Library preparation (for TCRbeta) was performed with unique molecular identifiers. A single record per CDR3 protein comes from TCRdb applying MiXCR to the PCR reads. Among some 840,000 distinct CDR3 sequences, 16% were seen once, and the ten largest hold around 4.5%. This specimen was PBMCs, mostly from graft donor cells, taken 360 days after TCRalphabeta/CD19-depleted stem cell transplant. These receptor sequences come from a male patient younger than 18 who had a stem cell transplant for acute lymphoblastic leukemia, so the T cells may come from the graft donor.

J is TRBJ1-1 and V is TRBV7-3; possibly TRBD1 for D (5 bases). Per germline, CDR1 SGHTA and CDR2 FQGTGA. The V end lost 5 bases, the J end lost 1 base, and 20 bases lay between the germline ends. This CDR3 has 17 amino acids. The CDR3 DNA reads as TGTGCCAGCAGCGCTTTACCCGCCGGGGCAGCGAACACTGAAGCTTTCTTT. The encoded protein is CASSALPAGAANTEAFF.

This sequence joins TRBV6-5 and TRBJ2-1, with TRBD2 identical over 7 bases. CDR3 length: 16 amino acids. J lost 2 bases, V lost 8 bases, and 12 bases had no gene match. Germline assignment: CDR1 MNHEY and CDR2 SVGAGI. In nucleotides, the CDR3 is TGTGCCAGCCGTAAAAGGGGCGGGAGCACCTACAATGAGCAGTTCTTC. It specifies CASRKRGGSTYNEQFF.

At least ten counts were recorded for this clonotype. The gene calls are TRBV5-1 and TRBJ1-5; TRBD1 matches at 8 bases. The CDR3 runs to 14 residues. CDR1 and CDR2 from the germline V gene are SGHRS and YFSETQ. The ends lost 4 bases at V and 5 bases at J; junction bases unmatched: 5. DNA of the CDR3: TGCGCCAGCAGCCCAGGGGGCTTGCATCAGCCCCAGCATTTT. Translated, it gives CASSPGGLHQPQHF.